The sequence of this TCR beta chain was determined in a study of shared clonotypes between healthy human individuals. Study overall: Each donor's CD8 memory used one plate, CD8 naive two, each CD4 subset three.

A remark on this clone: The antigen is undetermined.

Assay: immunoSEQ multiplex PCR; the TCRdb copy retains only in-frame clones and omits some. The sample consists of roughly 2,000,000 clones, around 93% of them appearing once. Cells designated naive CD8 were CD45RO-negative and were positively selected for CCR7, with terminally differentiated effector memory CD45RA+ cells excluded. Whole-study results and caveats: Clonotypes which were not shared had lower generation probabilities than clonotypes that all four donors shared. Depth was large, yet rarefaction showed that sorted-subset sequencing was incomplete. Generally, naive subsets (rather than memory subsets) showed larger estimated richness.

Germline V gene data show CDR1 as MNHEY and CDR2 as SVGAGI. Trimming removed 0 bases from V and 1 base from J, with 12 bases in between. The CDR3 consists of 16 residues. Sequencing was done on a sample of naive CD8+ T cells from PBMCs. This TCR derives from a man aged 18 to 29 in good health. Some clones in this sample may be carry-over from other donors' samples. V and J are TRBV6-5 and TRBJ2-5; D tentatively fits TRBD1 or TRBD2 (5 bases each). CDR3 in amino acids: CASSYSSPGPQETQYF. CDR3 DNA: TGTGCCAGCAGTTACTCGAGCCCGGGGCCCCAAGAGACCCAGTACTTC.